This TCR beta chain originates from a study of CD8 T cells in Susac syndrome. Study findings and constraints: Acknowledgment was made by the study that its TCR sequencing and HLA analysis involved a relatively small number of individuals.

V was clipped by 4 bases and J by 5 bases, with 12 bases between them. Germline lookup yields CDR1 SGHRS and CDR2 YFSETQ. The CDR3 is made up of 14 amino acids. With random hexamers, 0.5 to 1 ug RNA was reverse transcribed. The authors amplified TCR beta CDR3 across 54 Vbeta and 13 Jbeta using immunoSEQ multiplex PCR. Using its own MiXCR run on the immunoSEQ multiplex PCR reads, TCRdb lists one record per CDR3 protein. The profile shows around 200,000 distinct CDR3 sequences, 90% to 97% of them singletons. Of note for this clonotype: What it recognizes is unknown.

The sequenced target, TCR beta, came from blood CD8+ and CD4+ T cells. Negative isolation yielded the CD8+ and CD4+ T cells, while FACS enriched the TEMRA cells. The clonotype originates from a human donor with multiple sclerosis. Sample: CD4+ T cells from PBMCs. The chain joins TRBV5-1 to TRBJ2-2; D is unclear. CDR3 in DNA: TGCGCCAGCAGCCCCGCTCGGTCGACCGGGGAGCTGTTTTTT. It translates to CASSPARSTGELFF.